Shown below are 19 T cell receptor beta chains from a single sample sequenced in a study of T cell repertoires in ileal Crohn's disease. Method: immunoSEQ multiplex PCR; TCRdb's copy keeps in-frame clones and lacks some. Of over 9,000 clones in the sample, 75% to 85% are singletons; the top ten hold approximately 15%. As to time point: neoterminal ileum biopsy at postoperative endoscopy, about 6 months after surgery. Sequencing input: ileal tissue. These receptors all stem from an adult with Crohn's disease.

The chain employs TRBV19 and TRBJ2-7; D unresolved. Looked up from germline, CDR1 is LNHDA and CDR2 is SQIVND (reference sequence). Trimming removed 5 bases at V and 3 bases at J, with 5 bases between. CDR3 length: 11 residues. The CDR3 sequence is CASSSFYEQYF. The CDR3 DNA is TGTGCCAGTAGTTCTTTCTACGAGCAGTACTTC.

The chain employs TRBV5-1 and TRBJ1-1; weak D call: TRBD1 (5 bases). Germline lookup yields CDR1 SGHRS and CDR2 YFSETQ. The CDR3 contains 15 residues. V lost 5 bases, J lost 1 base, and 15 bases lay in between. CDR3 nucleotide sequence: TGCGCCAGCAGGCTCTGGGACTCACCGAACACTGAAGCTTTCTTT. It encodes CASRLWDSPNTEAFF. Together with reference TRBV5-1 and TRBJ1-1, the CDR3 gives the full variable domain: KAGVTQTPRYLIKTRGQQVTLSCSPISGHRSVSWYQQTPGQGLQFLFEYFSETQRNKGNFPGRFSGRQFSNSRSEMNVSTLELGDSALYLCASRLWDSPNTEAFFGQGTRLTVV.

The DNA of the CDR3 is TGTGCCAGCAGCTCTGACGGAGGCAATCAGCCCCAGCATTTT. Amino acid sequence: CASSSDGGNQPQHF. The chain recombines TRBV11-2 with TRBJ1-5; D unclear. Germline-derived CDR1 and CDR2 are SGHAT and FQNNGV. Trimming left V 4 bases short and J 2 bases short, with 9 bases between. The CDR3 spans 14 residues.

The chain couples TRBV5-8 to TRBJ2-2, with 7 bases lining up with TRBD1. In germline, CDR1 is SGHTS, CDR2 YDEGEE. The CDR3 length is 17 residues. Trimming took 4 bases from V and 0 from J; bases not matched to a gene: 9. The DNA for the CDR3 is TGTGCCAGCAGCGGACCTCACAGGGGCACGAACACCGGGGAGCTGTTTTTT. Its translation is CASSGPHRGTNTGELFF.

CDR3 protein: CASSEGQGHTDTQYF. The CDR3 bases are TGTGCCAGCAGTGAAGGACAGGGACACACAGATACGCAGTATTTT. This chain links TRBV6-1 with TRBJ2-3; 7 bases fit TRBD1. V was pared by 1 base and J by 2 bases, with 3 bases of the junction left unmatched. The CDR3 sequence is 15 residues long. Germline assignment: CDR1 MNHNS and CDR2 SASEGT.

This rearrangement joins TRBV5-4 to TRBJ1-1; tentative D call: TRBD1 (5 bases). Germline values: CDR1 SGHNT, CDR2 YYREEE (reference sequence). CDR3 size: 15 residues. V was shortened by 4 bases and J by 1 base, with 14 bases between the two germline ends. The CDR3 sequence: CASSLQGRRNTEAFF. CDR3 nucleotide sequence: TGTGCCAGCAGCCTCCAGGGAAGGAGGAACACTGAAGCTTTCTTT. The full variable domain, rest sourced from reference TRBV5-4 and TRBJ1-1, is ETGVTQSPTHLIKTRGQQVTLRCSSQSGHNTVSWYQQALGQGPQFIFQYYREEENGRGNFPPRFSGLQFPNYSSELNVNALELDDSALYLCASSLQGRRNTEAFFGQGTRLTVV.

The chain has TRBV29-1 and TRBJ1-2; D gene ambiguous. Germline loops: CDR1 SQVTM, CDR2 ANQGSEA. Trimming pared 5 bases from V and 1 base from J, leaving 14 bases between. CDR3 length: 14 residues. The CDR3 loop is CSVPPGRINYGYTF. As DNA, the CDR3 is TGCAGCGTTCCCCCGGGGAGGATTAACTATGGCTACACCTTC. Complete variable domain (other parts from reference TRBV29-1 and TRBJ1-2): SAVISQKPSRDICQRGTSLTIQCQVDSQVTMMFWYRQQPGQSLTLIATANQGSEATYESGFVIDKFPISRPNLTFSTLTVSNMSPEDSSIYLCSVPPGRINYGYTFGSGTRLTVV.

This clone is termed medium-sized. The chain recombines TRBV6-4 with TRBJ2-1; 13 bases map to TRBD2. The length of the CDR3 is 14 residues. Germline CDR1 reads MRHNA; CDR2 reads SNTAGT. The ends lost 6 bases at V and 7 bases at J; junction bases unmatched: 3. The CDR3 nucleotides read TGTGCCAGCAGCACTAGCGGGGGGGCGAATGAGCAGTTCTTC. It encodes CASSTSGGANEQFF.

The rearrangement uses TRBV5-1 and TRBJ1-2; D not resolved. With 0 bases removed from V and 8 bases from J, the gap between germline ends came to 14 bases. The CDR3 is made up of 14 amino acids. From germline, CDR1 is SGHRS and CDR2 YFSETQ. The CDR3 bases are TGCGCCAGCAGCTTGGATAACCAAAATCGGGGCTACACCTTC. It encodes CASSLDNQNRGYTF.

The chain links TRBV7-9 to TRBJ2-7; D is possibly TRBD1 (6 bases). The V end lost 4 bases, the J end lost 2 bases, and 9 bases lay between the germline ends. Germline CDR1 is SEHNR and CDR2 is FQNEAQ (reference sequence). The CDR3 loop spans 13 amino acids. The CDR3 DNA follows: TGTGCCAGCAGCTCTGACAGGACCTACGAGCAGTACTTC. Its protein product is CASSSDRTYEQYF.

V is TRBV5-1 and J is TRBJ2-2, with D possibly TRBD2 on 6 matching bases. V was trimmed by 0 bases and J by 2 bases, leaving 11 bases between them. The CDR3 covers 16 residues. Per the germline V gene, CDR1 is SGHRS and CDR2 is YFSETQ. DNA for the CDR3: TGCGCCAGCAGCTTGGCGGGACTTCCTAACACCGGGGAGCTGTTTTTT. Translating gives CASSLAGLPNTGELFF.

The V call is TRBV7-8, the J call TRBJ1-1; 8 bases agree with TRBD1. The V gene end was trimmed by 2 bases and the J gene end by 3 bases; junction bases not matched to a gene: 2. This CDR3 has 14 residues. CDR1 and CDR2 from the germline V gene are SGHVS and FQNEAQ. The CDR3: CASSLTGGDTEAFF. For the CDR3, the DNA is TGTGCCAGCAGCTTAACAGGGGGGGACACTGAAGCTTTCTTT.

The CDR3 DNA sequence: TGTGCCATATCCCTGGACAGCCACAATGAGCAGTTCTTC. Translated: CAISLDSHNEQFF. This chain connects TRBV6-1 to TRBJ2-1, with D possibly being TRBD1 (6 bases). CDR1 is MNHNS, CDR2 SASEGT, per germline. The V and J ends lost 10 bases and 5 bases respectively, with 15 bases between them. This CDR3 is built from 13 residues.

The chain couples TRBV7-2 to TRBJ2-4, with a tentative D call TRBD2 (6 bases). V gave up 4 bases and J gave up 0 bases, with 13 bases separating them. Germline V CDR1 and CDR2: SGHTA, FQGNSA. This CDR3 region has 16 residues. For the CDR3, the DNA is TGTGCCAGCAGCTCGCGGGGCACCTTAGCCAAAAACATTCAGTACTTC. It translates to CASSSRGTLAKNIQYF.

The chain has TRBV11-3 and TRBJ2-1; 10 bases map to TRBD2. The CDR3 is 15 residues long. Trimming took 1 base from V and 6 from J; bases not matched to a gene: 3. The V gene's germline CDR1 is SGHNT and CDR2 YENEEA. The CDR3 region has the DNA TGTGCCAGCAGCTTAGGTACTAGCGGGGTCAATGAGCAGTTCTTC. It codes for CASSLGTSGVNEQFF.

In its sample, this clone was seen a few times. The CDR3 here is CSVAGQINTGELFF. The CDR3 DNA reads as TGCAGCGTCGCGGGACAGATAAACACCGGGGAGCTGTTTTTT. The chain carries TRBV29-1 and TRBJ2-2, with D tentatively TRBD1 (7 bases). The CDR3 is made up of 14 amino acids. The germline gives CDR1 SQVTM, CDR2 ANQGSEA. The V gene lost 6 bases and the J gene lost 2 bases, with 13 bases spanning the gap.

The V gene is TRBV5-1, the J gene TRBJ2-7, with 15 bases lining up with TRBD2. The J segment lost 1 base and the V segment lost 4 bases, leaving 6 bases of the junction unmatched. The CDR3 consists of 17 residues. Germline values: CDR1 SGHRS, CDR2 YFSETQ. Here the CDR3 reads CASSPRTSGGASYEQYF. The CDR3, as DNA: TGCGCCAGCAGCCCCAGGACTAGCGGGGGGGCTTCCTACGAGCAGTACTTC.

CDR3 region: CASSKQGAATDTQYF. As DNA, the CDR3 is TGTGCCAGCAGTAAACAGGGGGCCGCGACAGATACGCAGTATTTT. The chain recombines TRBV27 with TRBJ2-3; 9 nucleotides match TRBD1. The CDR3 totals 15 residues. Germline CDR1 MNHEY, CDR2 SMNVEV (reference sequence). J lost 3 bases, V lost 5 bases, and 6 bases had no gene match.

In DNA form, the CDR3 reads TGTGCCAGCAGCCTCCAGAATTCCAGGGGCCCCTACGAGCAGTACTTC. It encodes CASSLQNSRGPYEQYF. The J gene is TRBJ2-7, the V gene TRBV7-2, with D possibly matching TRBD1 (6 bases). This CDR3 is built from 16 residues. V was trimmed by 5 bases and J by 2 bases, leaving 19 bases between them. CDR1 and CDR2 (germline): SGHTA, FQGNSA.